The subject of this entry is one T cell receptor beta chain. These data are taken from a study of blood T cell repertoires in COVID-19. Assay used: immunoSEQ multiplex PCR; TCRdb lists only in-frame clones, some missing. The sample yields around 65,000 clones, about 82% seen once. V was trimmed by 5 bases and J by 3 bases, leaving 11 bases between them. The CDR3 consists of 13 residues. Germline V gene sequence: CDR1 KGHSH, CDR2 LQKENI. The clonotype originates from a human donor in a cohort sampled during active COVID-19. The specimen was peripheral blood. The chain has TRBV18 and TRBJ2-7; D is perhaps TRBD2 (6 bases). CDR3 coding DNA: TGTGCCAGCTCAGCGGGACTTAACTACGAGCAGTACTTC. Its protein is CASSAGLNYEQYF.